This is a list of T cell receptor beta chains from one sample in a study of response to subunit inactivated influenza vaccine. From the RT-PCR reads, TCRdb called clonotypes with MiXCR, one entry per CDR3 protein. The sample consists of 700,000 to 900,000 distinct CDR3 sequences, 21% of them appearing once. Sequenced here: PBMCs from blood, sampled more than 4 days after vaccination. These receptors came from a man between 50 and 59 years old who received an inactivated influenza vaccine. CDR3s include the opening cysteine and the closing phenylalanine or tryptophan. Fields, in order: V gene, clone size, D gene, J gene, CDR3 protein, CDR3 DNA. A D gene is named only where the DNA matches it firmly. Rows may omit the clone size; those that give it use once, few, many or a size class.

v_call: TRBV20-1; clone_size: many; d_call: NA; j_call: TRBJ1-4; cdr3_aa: CSARAGQDEKLFF; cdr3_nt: TGCAGTGCTAGAGCCGGCCAGGATGAAAAACTGTTTTTT
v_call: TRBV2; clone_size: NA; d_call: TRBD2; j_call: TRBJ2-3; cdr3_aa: CASSFRGLAGGGGTDTQYF; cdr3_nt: TGTGCCAGCAGTTTCCGCGGACTAGCGGGAGGAGGGGGCACAGATACGCAGTATTTT
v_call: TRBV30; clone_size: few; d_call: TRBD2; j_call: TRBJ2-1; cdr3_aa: CAWSVGSGVYNEQFF; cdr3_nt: TGTGCCTGGAGTGTTGGCAGCGGGGTTTACAATGAGCAGTTCTTC
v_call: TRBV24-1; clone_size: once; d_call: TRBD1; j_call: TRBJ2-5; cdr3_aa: CATSGSGDRAETQYF; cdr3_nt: TGTGCCACCAGTGGATCGGGGGACAGGGCGGAGACCCAGTACTTC
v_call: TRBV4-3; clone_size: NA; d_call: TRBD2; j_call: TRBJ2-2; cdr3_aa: CASSQPSSGSLTGELFF; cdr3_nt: TGCGCCAGCAGCCAACCCTCTAGCGGGAGTTTGACCGGGGAGCTGTTTTTT
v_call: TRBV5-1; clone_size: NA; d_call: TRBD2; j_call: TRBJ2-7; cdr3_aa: CASSWTSGSGYEQYF; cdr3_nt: TGCGCCAGCAGCTGGACTAGCGGGAGTGGGTACGAGCAGTACTTC
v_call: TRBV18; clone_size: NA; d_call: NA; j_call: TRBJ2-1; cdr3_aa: CASSPTASDVTYNEQFF; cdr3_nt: TGTGCCAGCTCACCAACGGCTAGCGATGTTACCTACAATGAGCAGTTCTTC
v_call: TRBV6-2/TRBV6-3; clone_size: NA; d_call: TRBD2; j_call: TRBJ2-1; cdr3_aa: CASSWGTSGGNEQFF; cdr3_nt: TGTGCCAGCAGCTGGGGGACTAGCGGGGGCAATGAGCAGTTCTTC
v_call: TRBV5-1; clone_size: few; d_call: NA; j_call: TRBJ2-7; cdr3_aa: CASSLDVLSYEQYF; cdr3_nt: TGCGCCAGCAGCTTGGACGTTCTCTCCTACGAGCAGTACTTC
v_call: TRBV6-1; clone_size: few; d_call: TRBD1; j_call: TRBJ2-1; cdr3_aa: CASSEPGQGKNEQFF; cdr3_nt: TGTGCCAGCAGTGAACCGGGACAGGGAAAGAATGAGCAGTTCTTC
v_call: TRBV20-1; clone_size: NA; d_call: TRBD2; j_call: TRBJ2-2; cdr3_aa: CSARRLAGDDGELFF; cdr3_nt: TGCAGTGCTAGAAGACTAGCGGGAGATGACGGGGAGCTGTTTTTT
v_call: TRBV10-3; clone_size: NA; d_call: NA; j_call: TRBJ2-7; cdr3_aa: CAISEALGALSYEQYF; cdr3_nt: TGTGCCATCAGTGAAGCTCTAGGGGCTCTCTCCTACGAGCAGTACTTC
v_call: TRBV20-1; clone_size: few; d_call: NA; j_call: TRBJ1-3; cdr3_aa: CSARPASGNTIYF; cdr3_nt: TGCAGTGCTAGGCCAGCCTCTGGAAACACCATATATTTT
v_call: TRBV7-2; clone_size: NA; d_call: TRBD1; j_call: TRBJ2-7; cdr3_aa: CASSLMAGGLSEQYF; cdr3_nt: TGTGCCAGCAGCTTAATGGCAGGGGGTCTTTCCGAGCAGTACTTC
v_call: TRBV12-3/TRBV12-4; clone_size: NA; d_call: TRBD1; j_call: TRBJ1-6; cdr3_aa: CASSEGARLPLHF; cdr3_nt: TGTGCCAGCAGTGAGGGGGCTCGTTTGCCCCTCCACTTT